This T cell receptor beta chain came from a study of cytomegalovirus exposure and HLA in healthy donors. Trimming removed 2 bases from V and 6 bases from J, with 15 bases in between. CDR1 is PRHDT and CDR2 is FYEKMQ in the germline V gene (reference sequence). The CDR3 has 15 residues. PCR was performed using 60 Vbeta and 13 Jbeta primers. The assay was immunoSEQ multiplex PCR, and TCRdb's table has in-frame clones only and misses some. The sample totals 150,000 or so clones. Sample: PBMCs. This TCR came from a woman aged 50 to 60 in good health and CMV-seronegative. The V call is TRBV13, the J call TRBJ2-3; D is possibly TRBD2 (6 bases). CDR3 in amino acids: CASSLRRGLRDTQYF. The CDR3 DNA follows: TGTGCCAGCAGCTTACGGCGGGGTCTACGGGATACGCAGTATTTT. The full variable domain, rest sourced from reference TRBV13 and TRBJ2-3, is AAGVIQSPRHLIKEKRETATLKCYPIPRHDTVYWYQQGPGQDPQFLISFYEKMQSDKGSIPDRFSAQQFSDYHSELNMSSLELGDSALYFCASSLRRGLRDTQYFGPGTRLTVL.